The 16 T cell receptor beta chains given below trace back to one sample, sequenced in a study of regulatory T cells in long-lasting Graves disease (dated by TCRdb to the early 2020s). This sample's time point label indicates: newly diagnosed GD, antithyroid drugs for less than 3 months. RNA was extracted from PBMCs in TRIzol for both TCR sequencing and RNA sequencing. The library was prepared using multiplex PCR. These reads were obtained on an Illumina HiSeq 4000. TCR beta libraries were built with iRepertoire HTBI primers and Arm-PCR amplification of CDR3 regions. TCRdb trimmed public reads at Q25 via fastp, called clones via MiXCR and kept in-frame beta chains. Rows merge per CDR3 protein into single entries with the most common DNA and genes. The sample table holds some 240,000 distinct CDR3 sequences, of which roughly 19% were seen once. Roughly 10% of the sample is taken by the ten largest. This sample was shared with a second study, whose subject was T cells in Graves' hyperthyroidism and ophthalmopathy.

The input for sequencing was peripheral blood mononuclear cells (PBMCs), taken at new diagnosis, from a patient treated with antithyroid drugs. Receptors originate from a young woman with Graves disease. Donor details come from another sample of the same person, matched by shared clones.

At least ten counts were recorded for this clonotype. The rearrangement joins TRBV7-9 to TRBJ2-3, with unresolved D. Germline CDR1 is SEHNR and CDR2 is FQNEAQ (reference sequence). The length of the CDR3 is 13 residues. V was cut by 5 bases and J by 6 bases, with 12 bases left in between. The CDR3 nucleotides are TGTGCCAGCAGCGAAGACGGTCCCGATACGCAGTATTTT. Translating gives CASSEDGPDTQYF. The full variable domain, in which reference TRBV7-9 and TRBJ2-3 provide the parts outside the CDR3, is DTGVSQNPRHKITKRGQNVTFRCDPISEHNRLYWYRQTLGQGPEFLTYFQNEAQLEKSRLLSDRFSAERPKGSFSTLEIQRTEQGDSAMYLCASSEDGPDTQYFGPGTRLTVL.

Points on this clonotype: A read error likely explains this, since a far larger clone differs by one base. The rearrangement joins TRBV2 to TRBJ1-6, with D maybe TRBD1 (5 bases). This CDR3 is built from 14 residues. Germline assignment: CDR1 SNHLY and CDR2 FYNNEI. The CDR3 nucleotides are TGTACCAGCAGCCAAGTTAGGGGTAATTCACCCCTCCACTTT. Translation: CTSSQVRGNSPLHF.

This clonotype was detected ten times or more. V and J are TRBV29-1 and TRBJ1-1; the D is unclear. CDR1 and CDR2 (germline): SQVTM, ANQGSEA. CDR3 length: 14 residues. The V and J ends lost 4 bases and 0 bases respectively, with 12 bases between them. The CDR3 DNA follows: TGCAGCGTTGTAGAGGTCAGTTTGAACACTGAAGCTTTCTTT. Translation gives CSVVEVSLNTEAFF.

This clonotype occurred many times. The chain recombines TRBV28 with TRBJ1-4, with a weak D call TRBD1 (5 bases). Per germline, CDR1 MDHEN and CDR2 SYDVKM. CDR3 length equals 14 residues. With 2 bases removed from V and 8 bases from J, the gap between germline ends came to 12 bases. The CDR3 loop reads CASSLIGEVEKLFF. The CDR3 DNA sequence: TGTGCCAGCAGTTTAATAGGGGAGGTGGAAAAACTGTTTTTT.

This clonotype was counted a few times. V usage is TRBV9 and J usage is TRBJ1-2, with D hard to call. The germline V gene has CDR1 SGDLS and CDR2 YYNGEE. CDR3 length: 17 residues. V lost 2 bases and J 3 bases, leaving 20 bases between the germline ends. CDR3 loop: CASSVRAGVIGDYGYTF. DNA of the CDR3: TGTGCCAGCAGCGTTCGAGCAGGTGTTATCGGGGACTATGGCTACACCTTC.

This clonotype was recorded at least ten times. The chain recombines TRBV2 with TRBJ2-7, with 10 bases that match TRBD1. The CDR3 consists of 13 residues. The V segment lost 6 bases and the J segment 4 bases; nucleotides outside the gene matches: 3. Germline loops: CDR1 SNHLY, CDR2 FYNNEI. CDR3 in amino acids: CASSGQGGYEQYF. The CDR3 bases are TGTGCCAGCAGCGGACAGGGGGGGTACGAGCAGTACTTC.

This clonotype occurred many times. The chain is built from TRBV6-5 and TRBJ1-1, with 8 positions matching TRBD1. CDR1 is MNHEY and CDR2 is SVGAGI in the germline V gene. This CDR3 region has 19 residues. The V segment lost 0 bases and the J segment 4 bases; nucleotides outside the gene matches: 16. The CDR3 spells CASSYSGPRQGTWGTEAFF. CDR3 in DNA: TGTGCCAGCAGTTACTCGGGCCCAAGACAGGGGACCTGGGGCACTGAAGCTTTCTTT.

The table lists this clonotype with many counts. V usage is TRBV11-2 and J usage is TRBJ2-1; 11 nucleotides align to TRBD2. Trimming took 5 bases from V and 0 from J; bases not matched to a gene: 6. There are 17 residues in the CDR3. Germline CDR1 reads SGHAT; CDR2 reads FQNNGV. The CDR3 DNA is TGTGCCAGCAGCATCGGGACTAGCGGAAGCTCCTACAATGAGCAGTTCTTC. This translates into CASSIGTSGSSYNEQFF.

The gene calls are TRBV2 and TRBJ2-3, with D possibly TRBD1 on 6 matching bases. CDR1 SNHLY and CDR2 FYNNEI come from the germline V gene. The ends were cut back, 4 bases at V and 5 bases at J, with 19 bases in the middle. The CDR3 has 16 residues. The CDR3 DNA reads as TGTGCCAGCAGTGGGGGGCCCGGGGCCGGGGAAGATACGCAGTATTTT. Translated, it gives CASSGGPGAGEDTQYF.

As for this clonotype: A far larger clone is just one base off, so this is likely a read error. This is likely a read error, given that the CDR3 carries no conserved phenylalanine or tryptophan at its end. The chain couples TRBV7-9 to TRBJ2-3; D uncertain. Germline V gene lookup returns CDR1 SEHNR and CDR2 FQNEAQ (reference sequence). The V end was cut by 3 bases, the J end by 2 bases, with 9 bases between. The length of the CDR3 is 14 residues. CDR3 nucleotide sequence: TGTGCCAGCAGCTTCGGCCGAAACACAGATACGCAGTATTTA. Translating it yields CASSFGRNTDTQYL.

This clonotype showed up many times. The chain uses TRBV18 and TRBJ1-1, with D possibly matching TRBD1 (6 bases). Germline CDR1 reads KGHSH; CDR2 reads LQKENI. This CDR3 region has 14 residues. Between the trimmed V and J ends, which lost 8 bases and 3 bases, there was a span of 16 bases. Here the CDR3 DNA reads TGTGCCAGCAGCGCCACAGGGCCCGACACTGAAGCTTTCTTT. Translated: CASSATGPDTEAFF.

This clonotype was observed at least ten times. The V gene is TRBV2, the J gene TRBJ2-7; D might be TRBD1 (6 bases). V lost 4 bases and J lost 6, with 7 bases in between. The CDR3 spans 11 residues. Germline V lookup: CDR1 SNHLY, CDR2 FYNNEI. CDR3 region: CASSVRGEQYF. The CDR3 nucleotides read TGTGCCAGCAGTGTCAGGGGCGAGCAGTACTTC.

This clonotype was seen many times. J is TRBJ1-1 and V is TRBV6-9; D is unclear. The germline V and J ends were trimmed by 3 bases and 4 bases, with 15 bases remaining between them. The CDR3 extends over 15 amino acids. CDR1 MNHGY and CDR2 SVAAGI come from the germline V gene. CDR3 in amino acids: CASSYAAGPSTEAFF. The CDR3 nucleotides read TGTGCCAGCAGTTACGCTGCCGGGCCGAGCACTGAAGCTTTCTTT.

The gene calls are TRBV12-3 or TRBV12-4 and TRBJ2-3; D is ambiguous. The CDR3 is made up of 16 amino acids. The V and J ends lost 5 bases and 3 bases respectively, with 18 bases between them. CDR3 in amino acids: CASSRLSPSATDTQYF. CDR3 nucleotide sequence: TGTGCCAGCAGTCGCCTAAGCCCCTCGGCGACAGATACGCAGTATTTT.

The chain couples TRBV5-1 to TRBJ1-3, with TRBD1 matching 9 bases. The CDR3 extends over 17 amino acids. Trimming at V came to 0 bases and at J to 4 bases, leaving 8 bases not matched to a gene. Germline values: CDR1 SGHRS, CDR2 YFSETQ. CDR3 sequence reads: CASSLGRGQGYGNTIYF. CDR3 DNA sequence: TGCGCCAGCAGCTTGGGACGGGGACAGGGATACGGAAACACCATATATTTT.

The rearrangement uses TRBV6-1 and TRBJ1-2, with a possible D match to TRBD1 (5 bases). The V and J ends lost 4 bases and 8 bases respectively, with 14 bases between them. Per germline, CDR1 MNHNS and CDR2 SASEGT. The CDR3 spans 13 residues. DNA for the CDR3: TGTGCCAGCAGTGGCGACAGTCCGGGAGGCTACACCTTC. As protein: CASSGDSPGGYTF.